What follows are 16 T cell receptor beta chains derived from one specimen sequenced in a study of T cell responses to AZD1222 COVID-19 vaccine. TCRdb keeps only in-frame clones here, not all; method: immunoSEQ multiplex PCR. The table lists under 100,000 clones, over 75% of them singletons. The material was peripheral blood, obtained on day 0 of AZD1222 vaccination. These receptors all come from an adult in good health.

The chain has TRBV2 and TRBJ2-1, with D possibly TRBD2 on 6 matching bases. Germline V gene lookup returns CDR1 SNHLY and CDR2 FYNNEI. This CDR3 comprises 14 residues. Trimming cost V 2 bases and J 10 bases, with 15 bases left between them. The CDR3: CASSERLGVWEQFF. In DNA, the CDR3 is TGTGCCAGCAGTGAAAGACTAGGAGTCTGGGAGCAGTTCTTC.

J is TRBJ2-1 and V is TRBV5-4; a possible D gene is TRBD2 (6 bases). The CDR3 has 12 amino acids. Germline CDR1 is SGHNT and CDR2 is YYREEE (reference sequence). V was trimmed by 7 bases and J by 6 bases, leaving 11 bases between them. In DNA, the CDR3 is TGTGCCAGCCAGCGGGTCCCCAATGAGCAGTTCTTC. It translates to CASQRVPNEQFF.

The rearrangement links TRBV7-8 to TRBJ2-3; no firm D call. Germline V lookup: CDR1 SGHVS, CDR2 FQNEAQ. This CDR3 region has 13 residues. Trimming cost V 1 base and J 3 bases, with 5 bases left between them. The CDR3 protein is CASSLGQTDTQYF. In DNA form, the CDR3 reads TGTGCCAGCAGCTTAGGGCAGACAGATACGCAGTATTTT.

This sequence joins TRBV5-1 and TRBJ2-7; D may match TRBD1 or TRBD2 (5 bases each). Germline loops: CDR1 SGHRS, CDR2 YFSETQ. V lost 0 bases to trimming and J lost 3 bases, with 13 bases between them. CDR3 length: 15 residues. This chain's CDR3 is CASSLASGPFYEQYF. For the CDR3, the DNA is TGCGCCAGCAGCTTGGCCTCGGGACCGTTCTACGAGCAGTACTTC.

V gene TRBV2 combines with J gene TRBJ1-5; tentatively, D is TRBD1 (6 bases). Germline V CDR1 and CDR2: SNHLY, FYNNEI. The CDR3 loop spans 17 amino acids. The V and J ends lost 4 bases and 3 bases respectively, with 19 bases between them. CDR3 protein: CASSVMGGGGSNQPQHF. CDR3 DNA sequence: TGTGCCAGCAGTGTTATGGGGGGCGGAGGGTCCAATCAGCCCCAGCATTTT.

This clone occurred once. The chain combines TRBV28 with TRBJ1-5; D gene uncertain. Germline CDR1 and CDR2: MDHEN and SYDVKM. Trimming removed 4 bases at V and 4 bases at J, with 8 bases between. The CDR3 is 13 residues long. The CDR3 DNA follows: TGTGCCAGCAGTTCACAACTTAATCAGCCCCAGCATTTT. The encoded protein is CASSSQLNQPQHF. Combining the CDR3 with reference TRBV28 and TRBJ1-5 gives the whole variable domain DVKVTQSSRYLVKRTGEKVFLECVQDMDHENMFWYRQDPGLGLRLIYFSYDVKMKEKGDIPEGYSVSREKKERFSLILESASTNQTSMYLCASSSQLNQPQHFGDGTRLSIL.

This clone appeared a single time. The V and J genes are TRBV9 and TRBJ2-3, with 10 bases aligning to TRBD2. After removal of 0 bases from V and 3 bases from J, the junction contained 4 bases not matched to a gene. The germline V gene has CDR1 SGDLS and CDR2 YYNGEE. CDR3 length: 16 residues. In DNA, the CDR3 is TGTGCCAGCAGCGTAGCCCTAGCGGGAGTTACAGATACGCAGTATTTT. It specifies CASSVALAGVTDTQYF.

The CDR3 DNA follows: TGTGCCAGCAGCCCCGGGGCGGGGGCTGGCGAGCAGTACTTC. This sequence encodes CASSPGAGAGEQYF. The gene calls are TRBV9 and TRBJ2-7; maybe TRBD2 (7 bases). The germline V gene encodes CDR1 SGDLS and CDR2 YYNGEE. V was trimmed by 4 bases and J by 6 bases, leaving 17 bases between them. This CDR3 contains 14 residues.

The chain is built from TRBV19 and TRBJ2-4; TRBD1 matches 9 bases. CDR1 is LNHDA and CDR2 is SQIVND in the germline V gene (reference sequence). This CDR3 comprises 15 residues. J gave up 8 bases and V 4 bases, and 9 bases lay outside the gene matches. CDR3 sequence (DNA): TGTGCCAGTAGTAAGCCGGGACAGGGTAGGGACATTCAGTACTTC. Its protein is CASSKPGQGRDIQYF. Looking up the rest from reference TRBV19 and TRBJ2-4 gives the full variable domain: DGGITQSPKYLFRKEGQNVTLSCEQNLNHDAMYWYRQDPGQGLRLIYYSQIVNDFQKGDIAEGYSVSREKKESFPLTVTSAQKNPTAFYLCASSKPGQGRDIQYFGAGTRLSVL.

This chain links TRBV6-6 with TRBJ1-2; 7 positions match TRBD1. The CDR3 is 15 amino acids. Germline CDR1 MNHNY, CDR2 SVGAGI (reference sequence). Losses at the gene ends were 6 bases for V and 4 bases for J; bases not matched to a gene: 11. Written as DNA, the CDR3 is TGTGCCAGCAGCCAGGGGGGGGGCGCGACCTATGGCTACACCTTC. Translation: CASSQGGGATYGYTF.

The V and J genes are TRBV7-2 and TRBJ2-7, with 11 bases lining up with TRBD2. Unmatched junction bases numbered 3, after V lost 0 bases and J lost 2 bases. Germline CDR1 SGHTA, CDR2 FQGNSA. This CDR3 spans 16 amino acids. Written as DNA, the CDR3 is TGTGCCAGCAGCTTAGCGGCTAGCGGGGGGACCTACGAGCAGTACTTC. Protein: CASSLAASGGTYEQYF. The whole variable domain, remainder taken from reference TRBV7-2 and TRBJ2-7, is GAGVSQSPSNKVTEKGKDVELRCDPISGHTALYWYRQSLGQGLEFLIYFQGNSAPDKSGLPSDRFSAERTGGSVSTLTIQRTQQEDSAVYLCASSLAASGGTYEQYFGPGTRLTVT.

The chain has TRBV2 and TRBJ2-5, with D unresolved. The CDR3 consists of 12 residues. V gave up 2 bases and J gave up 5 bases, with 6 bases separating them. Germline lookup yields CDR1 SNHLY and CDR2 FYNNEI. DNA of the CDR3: TGTGCCAGCAGTGAATGGTGGGAGACCCAGTACTTC. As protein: CASSEWWETQYF.

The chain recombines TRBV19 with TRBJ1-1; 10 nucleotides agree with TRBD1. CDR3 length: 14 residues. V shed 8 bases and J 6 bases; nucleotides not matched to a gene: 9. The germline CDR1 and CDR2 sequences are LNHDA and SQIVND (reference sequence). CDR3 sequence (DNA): TGTGCCAGTCTCGACAGGGGGCGTAAGGCTGAAGCTTTCTTT. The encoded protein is CASLDRGRKAEAFF.

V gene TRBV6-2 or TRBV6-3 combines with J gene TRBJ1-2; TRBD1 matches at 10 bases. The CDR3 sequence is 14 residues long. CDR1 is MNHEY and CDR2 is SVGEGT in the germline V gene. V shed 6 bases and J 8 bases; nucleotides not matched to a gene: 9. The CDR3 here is CASSRDRGSWGYTF. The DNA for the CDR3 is TGTGCCAGCAGCCGGGACAGGGGTTCGTGGGGCTACACCTTC.

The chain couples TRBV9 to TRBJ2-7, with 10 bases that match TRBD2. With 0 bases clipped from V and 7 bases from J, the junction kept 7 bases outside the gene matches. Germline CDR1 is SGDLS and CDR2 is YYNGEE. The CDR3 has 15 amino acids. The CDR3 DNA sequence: TGTGCCAGCAGCGTAGGGACTAGCGGTGTGGGGGAGCAGTACTTC. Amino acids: CASSVGTSGVGEQYF. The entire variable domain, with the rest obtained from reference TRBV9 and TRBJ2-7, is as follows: DSGVTQTPKHLITATGQRVTLRCSPRSGDLSVYWYQQSLDQGLQFLIQYYNGEERAKGNILERFSAQQFPDLHSELNLSSLELGDSALYFCASSVGTSGVGEQYFGPGTRLTVT.

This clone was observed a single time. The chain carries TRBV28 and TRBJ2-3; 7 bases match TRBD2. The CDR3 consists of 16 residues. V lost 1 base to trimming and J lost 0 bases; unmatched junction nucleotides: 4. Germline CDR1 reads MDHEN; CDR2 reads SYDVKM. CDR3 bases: TGTGCCAGCAGTTTATCCGCAGCGGGGAGCACAGATACGCAGTATTTT. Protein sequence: CASSLSAAGSTDTQYF.